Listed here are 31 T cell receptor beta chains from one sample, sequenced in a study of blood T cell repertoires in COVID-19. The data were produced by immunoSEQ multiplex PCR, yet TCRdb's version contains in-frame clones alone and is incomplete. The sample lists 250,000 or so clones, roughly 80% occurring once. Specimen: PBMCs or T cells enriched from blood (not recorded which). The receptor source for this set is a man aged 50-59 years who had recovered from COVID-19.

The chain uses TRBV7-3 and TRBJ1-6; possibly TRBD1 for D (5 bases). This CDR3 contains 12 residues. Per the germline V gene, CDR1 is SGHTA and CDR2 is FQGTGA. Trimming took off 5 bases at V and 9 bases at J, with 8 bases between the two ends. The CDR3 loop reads CASSPGGSPLHF. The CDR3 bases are TGTGCCAGCAGCCCCGGGGGTTCACCCCTCCACTTT.

CDR3 amino acids: CASSLLGANSYNEQFF. The DNA of the CDR3 is TGCGCCAGCAGCCTATTGGGGGCCAACTCCTACAATGAGCAGTTCTTC. The rearrangement uses TRBV4-1 and TRBJ2-1; weak D call: TRBD1 (6 bases). Looked up from germline, CDR1 is MGHRA and CDR2 is YSYEKL. V lost 4 bases and J lost 0, with 13 bases in between. The CDR3 covers 16 residues.

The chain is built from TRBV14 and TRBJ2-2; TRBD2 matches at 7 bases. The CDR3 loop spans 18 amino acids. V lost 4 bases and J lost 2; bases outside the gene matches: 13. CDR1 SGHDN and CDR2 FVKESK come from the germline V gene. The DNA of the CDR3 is TGTGCCAGCAGCCGGGTTTCTATGAGCGGGGCTAACACCGGGGAGCTGTTTTTT. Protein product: CASSRVSMSGANTGELFF. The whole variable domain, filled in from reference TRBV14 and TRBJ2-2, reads EAGVTQFPSHSVIEKGQTVTLRCDPISGHDNLYWYRRVMGKEIKFLLHFVKESKQDESGMPNNRFLAERTGGTYSTLKVQPAELEDSGVYFCASSRVSMSGANTGELFFGEGSRLTVL.

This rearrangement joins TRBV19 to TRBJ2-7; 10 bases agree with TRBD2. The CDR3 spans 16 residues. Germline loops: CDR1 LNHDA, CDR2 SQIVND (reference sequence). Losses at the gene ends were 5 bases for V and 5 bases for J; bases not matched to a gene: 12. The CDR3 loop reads CASSGASGGLRDEQYF. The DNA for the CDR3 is TGTGCCAGTAGTGGCGCTAGCGGGGGCTTAAGGGACGAGCAGTACTTC.

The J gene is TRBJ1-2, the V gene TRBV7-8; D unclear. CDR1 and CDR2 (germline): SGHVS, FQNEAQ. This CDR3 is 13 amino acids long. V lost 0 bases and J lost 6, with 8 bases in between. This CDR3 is CASSLAHEDGYTF. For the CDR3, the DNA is TGTGCCAGCAGCTTAGCGCATGAGGATGGCTACACCTTC.

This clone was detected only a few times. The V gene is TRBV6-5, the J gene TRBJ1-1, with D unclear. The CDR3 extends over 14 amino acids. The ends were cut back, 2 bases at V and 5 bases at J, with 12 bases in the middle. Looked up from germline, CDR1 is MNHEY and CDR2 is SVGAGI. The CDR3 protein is CASSYGYRGTEAFF. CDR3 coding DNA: TGTGCCAGCAGTTACGGGTACCGGGGAACTGAAGCTTTCTTT.

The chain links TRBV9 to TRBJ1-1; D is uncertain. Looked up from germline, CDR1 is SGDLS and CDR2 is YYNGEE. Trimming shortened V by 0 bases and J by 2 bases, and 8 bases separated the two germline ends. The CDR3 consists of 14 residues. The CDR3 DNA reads TGTGCCAGCAGCGTAGTACAGCAAAACACTGAAGCTTTCTTT. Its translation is CASSVVQQNTEAFF.

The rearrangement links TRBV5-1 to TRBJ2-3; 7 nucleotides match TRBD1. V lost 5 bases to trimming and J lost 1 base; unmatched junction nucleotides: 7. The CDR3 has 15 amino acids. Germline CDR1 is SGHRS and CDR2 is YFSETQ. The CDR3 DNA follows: TGCGCCAGCAGATCTACCGGGACAGGCACAGATACGCAGTATTTT. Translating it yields CASRSTGTGTDTQYF.

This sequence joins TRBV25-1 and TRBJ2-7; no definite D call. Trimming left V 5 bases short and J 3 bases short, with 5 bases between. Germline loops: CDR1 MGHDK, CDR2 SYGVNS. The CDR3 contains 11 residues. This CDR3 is CASSSRYEQYF. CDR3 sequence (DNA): TGTGCCAGCAGTTCCCGCTACGAGCAGTACTTC.

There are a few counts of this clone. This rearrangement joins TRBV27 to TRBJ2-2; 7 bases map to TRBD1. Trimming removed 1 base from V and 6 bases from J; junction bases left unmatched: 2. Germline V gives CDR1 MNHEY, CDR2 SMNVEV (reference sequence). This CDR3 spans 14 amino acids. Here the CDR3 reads CASSLWTGAGELFF. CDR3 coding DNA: TGTGCCAGCAGTTTATGGACAGGCGCCGGGGAGCTGTTTTTT.

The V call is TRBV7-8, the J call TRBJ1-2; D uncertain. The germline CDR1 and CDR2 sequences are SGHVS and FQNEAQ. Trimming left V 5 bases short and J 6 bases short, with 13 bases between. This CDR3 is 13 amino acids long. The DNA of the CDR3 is TGTGCCAGCAGCCCCTGGCTAGGAGATGGCTACACCTTC. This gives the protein CASSPWLGDGYTF.

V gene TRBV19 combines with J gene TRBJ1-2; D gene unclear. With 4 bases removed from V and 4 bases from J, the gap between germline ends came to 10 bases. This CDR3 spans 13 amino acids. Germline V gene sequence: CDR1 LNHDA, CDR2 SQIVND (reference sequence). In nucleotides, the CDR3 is TGTGCCAGTAGTACCCCAGCGGCCTATGGCTACACCTTC. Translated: CASSTPAAYGYTF.

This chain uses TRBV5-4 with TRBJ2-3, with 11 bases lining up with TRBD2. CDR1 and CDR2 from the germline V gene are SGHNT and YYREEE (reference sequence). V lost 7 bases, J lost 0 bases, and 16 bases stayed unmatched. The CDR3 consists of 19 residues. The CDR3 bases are TGTGCCAGCGCCCCAGGGTGGCTAGCGGGAGGAACTAGCACAGATACGCAGTATTTT. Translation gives CASAPGWLAGGTSTDTQYF. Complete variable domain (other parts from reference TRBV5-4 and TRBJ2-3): ETGVTQSPTHLIKTRGQQVTLRCSSQSGHNTVSWYQQALGQGPQFIFQYYREEENGRGNFPPRFSGLQFPNYSSELNVNALELDDSALYLCASAPGWLAGGTSTDTQYFGPGTRLTVL.

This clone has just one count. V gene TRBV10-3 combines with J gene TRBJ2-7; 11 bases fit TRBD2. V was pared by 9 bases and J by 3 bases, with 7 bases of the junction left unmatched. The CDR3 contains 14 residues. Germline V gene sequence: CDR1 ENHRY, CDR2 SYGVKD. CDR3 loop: CAIRSGGEGYEQYF. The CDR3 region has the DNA TGTGCCATTCGTAGCGGGGGGGAGGGCTACGAGCAGTACTTC.

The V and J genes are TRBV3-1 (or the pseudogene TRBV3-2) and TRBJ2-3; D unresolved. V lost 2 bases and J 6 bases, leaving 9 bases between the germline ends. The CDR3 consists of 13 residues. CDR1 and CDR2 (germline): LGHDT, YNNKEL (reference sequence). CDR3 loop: CASSQSIRDTQYF. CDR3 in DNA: TGTGCCAGCAGCCAATCGATCAGGGATACGCAGTATTTT.

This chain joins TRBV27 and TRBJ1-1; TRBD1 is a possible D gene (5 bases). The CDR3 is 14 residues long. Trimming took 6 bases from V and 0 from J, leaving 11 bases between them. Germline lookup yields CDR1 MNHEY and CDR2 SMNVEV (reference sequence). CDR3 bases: TGTGCCAGCAGCTTAACAGGAATGAACACTGAAGCTTTCTTT. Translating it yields CASSLTGMNTEAFF.

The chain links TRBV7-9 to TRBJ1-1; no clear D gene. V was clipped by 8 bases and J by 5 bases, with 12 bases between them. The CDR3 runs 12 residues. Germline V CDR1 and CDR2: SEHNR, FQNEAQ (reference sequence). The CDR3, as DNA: TGTGCCAGCCTGGGCGCGGGAACTGAAGCTTTCTTT. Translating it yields CASLGAGTEAFF.

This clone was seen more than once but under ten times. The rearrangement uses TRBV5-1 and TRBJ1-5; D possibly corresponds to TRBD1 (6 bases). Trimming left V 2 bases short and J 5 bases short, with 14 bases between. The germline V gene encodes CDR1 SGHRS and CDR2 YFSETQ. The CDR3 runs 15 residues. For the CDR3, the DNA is TGCGCCAGCAGCTTCGGACAGAACCCCGATCAGCCCCAGCATTTT. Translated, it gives CASSFGQNPDQPQHF.

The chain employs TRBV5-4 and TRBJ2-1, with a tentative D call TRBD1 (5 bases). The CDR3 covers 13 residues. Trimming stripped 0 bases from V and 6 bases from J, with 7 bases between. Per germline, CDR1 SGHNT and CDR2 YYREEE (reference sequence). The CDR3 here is CASSLVTGNEQFF. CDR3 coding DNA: TGTGCCAGCAGCTTGGTCACAGGCAATGAGCAGTTCTTC.

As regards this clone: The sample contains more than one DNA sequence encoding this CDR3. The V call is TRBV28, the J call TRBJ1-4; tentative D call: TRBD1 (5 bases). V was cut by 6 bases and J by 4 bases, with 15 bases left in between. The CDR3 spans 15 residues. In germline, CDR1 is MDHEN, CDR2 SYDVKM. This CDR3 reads CASRPTGGSNEKLFF. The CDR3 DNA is TGTGCCAGCAGGCCAACCGGGGGGAGTAATGAAAAACTGTTTTTT.

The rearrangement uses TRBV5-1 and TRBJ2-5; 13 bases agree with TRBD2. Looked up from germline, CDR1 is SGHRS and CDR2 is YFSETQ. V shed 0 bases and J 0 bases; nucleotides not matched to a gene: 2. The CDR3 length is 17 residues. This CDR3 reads CASSLGGTSGDQETQYF. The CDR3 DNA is TGCGCCAGCAGCTTGGGTGGGACTAGCGGGGACCAAGAGACCCAGTACTTC.

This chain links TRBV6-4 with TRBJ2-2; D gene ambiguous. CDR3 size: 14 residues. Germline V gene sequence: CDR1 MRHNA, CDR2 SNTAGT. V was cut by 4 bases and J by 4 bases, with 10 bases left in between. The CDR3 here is CASSASRGTGELFF. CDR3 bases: TGTGCCAGCAGTGCCTCGCGAGGCACCGGGGAGCTGTTTTTT.

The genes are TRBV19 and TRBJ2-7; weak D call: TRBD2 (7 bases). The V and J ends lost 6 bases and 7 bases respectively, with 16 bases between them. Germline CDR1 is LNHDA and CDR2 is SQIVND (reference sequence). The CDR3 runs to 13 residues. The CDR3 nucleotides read TGTGCCAGTAGCCCTGGGGGGGCTGGGGAGCAGTACTTC. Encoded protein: CASSPGGAGEQYF.

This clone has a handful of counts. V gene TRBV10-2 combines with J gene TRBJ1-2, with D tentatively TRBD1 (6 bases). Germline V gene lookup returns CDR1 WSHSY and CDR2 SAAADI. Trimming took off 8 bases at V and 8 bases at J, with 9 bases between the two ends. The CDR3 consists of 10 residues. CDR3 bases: TGCGCCAGCTTCAGGGGAGGCTACACCTTC. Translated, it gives CASFRGGYTF.

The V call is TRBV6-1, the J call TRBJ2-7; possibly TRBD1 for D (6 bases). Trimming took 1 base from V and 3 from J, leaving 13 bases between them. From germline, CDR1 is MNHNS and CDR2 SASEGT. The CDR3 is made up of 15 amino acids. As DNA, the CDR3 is TGTGCCAGCAGTGAAGGGGCAGGGGCCCTCTACGAGCAGTACTTC. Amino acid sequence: CASSEGAGALYEQYF.

CDR3 amino acids: CASRVPDIEYNEQFF. The CDR3 DNA reads as TGTGCCAGCAGGGTACCGGACATTGAGTACAATGAGCAGTTCTTC. V is TRBV6-5 and J is TRBJ2-1, with D possibly being TRBD1 (5 bases). In germline, CDR1 is MNHEY, CDR2 SVGAGI. This CDR3 has 15 amino acids. V was pared by 6 bases and J by 4 bases, with 16 bases between.

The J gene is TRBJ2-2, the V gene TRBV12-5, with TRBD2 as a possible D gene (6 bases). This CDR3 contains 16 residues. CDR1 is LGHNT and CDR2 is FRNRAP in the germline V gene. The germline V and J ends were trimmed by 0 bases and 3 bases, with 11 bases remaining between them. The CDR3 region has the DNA TGTGCTAGTGGTTTGGTACTATGGGGGGACACCGGGGAGCTGTTTTTT. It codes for CASGLVLWGDTGELFF.

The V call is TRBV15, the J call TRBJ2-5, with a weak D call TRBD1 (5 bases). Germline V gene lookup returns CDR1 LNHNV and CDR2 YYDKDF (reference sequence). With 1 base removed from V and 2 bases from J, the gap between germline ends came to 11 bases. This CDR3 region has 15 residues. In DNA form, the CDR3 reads TGTGCCACCAGCAGAGGCAGGGCAGGGCAAGAGACCCAGTACTTC. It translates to CATSRGRAGQETQYF.

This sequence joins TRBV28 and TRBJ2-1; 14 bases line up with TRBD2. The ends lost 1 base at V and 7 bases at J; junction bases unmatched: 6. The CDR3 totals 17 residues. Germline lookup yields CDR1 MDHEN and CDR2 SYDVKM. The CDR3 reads CASSLYQGLAGENEQFF. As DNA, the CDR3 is TGTGCCAGCAGTTTATACCAGGGACTAGCGGGAGAGAATGAGCAGTTCTTC. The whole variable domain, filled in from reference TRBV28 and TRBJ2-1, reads DVKVTQSSRYLVKRTGEKVFLECVQDMDHENMFWYRQDPGLGLRLIYFSYDVKMKEKGDIPEGYSVSREKKERFSLILESASTNQTSMYLCASSLYQGLAGENEQFFGPGTRLTVL.

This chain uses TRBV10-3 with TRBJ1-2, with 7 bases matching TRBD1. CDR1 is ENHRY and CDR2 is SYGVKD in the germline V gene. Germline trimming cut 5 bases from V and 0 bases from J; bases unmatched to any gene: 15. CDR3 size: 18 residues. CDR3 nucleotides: TGTGCCATCAGTCCGCCCCCGGGACAGCACCGGGCTAACTATGGCTACACCTTC. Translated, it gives CAISPPPGQHRANYGYTF.

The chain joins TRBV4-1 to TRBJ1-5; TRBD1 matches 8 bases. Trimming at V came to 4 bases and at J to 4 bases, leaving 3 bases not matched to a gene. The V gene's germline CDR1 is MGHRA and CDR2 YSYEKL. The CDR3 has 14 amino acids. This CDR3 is CASSLGTGNQPQHF. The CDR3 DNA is TGCGCCAGCAGCCTGGGGACAGGTAATCAGCCCCAGCATTTT.